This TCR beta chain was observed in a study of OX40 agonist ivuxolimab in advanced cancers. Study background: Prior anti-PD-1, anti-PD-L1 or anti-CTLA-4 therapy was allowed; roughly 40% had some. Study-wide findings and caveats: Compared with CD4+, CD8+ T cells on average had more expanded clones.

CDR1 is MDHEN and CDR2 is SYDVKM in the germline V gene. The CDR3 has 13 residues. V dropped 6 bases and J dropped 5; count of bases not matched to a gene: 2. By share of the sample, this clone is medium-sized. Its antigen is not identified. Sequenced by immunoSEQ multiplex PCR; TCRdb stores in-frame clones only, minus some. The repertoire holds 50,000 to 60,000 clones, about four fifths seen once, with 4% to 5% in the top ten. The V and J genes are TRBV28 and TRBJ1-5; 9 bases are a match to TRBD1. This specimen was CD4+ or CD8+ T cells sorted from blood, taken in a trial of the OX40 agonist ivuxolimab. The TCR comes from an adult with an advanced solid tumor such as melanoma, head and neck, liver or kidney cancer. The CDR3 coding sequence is TGTGCCAGCAGCTGGACAGGGGATCAGCCCCAGCATTTT. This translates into CASSWTGDQPQHF. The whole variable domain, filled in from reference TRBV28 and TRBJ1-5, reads DVKVTQSSRYLVKRTGEKVFLECVQDMDHENMFWYRQDPGLGLRLIYFSYDVKMKEKGDIPEGYSVSREKKERFSLILESASTNQTSMYLCASSWTGDQPQHFGDGTRLSIL.